These 7 T cell receptor beta chains were all obtained from the same sample, sequenced in a study of T cells in Graves' hyperthyroidism and ophthalmopathy. There were TCR beta CDR3 regions amplified from RNA transcripts. A first-round RT-PCR of the TCR CDR3 used the HTBI primer set. TCRdb reanalysed the multiplex PCR reads using MiXCR and keeps one entry per CDR3 protein. The sample holds roughly 700,000 distinct CDR3 sequences; 14% are singletons and the top ten take 10% to 13%. Material: blood. The receptors here all came from a woman younger than 30 with Graves' hyperthyroidism.

V gene TRBV6-2 or TRBV6-3 combines with J gene TRBJ1-5; D is ambiguous. This CDR3 comprises 13 residues. Germline CDR1 reads MNHEY; CDR2 reads SVGEGT. Trimming removed 8 bases at V and 4 bases at J, with 12 bases between. The CDR3 reads CASGVEANQPQHF. Here the CDR3 DNA reads TGTGCCAGCGGGGTAGAAGCGAATCAGCCCCAGCATTTT.

The chain links TRBV19 to TRBJ2-1; D remains ambiguous. Germline V gene data show CDR1 as LNHDA and CDR2 as SQIVND (reference sequence). The CDR3 spans 14 residues. With 5 bases removed from V and 9 bases from J, the gap between germline ends came to 17 bases. The CDR3 region is CASSQSAPTGEQFF. DNA of the CDR3: TGTGCCAGTAGTCAATCCGCGCCCACCGGTGAGCAGTTCTTC.

The rearrangement uses TRBV6-1 and TRBJ1-1; D possibly corresponds to TRBD1 (5 bases). Trimming removed 7 bases from V and 2 bases from J, with 11 bases in between. The CDR3 has 13 residues. The germline gives CDR1 MNHNS, CDR2 SASEGT. The CDR3 DNA follows: TGTGCCAGCAAACAGGTCCTAAACACTGAAGCTTTCTTT. This encodes CASKQVLNTEAFF.

This clonotype was seen many times. This chain joins TRBV7-8 and TRBJ2-1; possibly TRBD2 for D (5 bases). This CDR3 comprises 16 residues. CDR1 and CDR2 from the germline V gene are SGHVS and FQNEAQ. V was shortened by 1 base and J by 3 bases, with 13 bases between the two germline ends. CDR3: CASSLVDGGYYNEQFF. CDR3 DNA sequence: TGTGCCAGCAGCTTAGTAGATGGAGGTTACTACAATGAGCAGTTCTTC.

The gene calls are TRBV28 and TRBJ1-1, with D perhaps TRBD1 (5 bases). This CDR3 region has 13 residues. CDR1 is MDHEN and CDR2 is SYDVKM in the germline V gene. V was trimmed by 6 bases and J by 1 base, leaving 9 bases between them. The CDR3 DNA reads as TGTGCCAGCAGAGGGGTGAGGAACACTGAAGCTTTCTTT. As protein: CASRGVRNTEAFF.

In regard to this clonotype: This may come from a read error, since a much larger clone is one base off. This sequence joins TRBV15 and TRBJ1-1; no clear D. CDR3 length equals 14 residues. Germline CDR1 reads LNHNV; CDR2 reads YYDKDF (reference sequence). The CDR3 nucleotides read TGTGCCACCAACAGAGTAATCGGGAGCACTGAAGCTTTCTTT. It encodes CATNRVIGSTEAFF.

In its sample, this clonotype was seen a few times. Since a much larger clone is just one base distant, this may be a read error. The J gene is TRBJ2-7, the V gene TRBV6-5; a possible D gene is TRBD1 (5 bases). CDR1 and CDR2 (germline): MNHEY, SVGAGI. Trimming took 1 base from V and 3 from J, leaving 7 bases between them. This CDR3 region has 13 residues. The CDR3 DNA reads as TGTGCCAGCAGTTACTTACAGGTCTACGAGCAGTACTTC. It codes for CASSYLQVYEQYF.